Listed below are T cell receptor beta chains from one sample, sequenced in a study of T cell responses to AZD1222 COVID-19 vaccine. Method: immunoSEQ multiplex PCR; TCRdb's copy keeps in-frame clones and lacks some. The repertoire consists of some 150,000 clones, with about 93% occurring once and the leading ten covering 2.5% to 3%. The source was peripheral blood, collected on day 0 of MenACWY control vaccination. Receptors originate from an adult in good health. The CDR3 runs from the conserved cysteine through the conserved F or W. The D gene is left open where the match is weak. Expanded clones get a size class; other rows say once, few or many, or leave the size out.

J: TRBJ2-3; D: .; size: .; V: TRBV11-3; DNA: TGTGCCAGCAGCCCACAGGGACTTCGCACAGATACGCAGTATTTT; CDR3: CASSPQGLRTDTQYF
J: TRBJ2-5; D: TRBD1; size: .; V: TRBV5-1; DNA: TGCGCCAGCAGGTCTCGGACAGGGGGCGAAGAGACCCAGTACTTC; CDR3: CASRSRTGGEETQYF
J: TRBJ1-3; D: .; size: .; V: TRBV27; DNA: TGTGCCAGCAGTTTATCCAGGAGTCCGGGAAACACCATATATTTT; CDR3: CASSLSRSPGNTIYF
J: TRBJ1-5; D: .; size: .; V: TRBV4-2; DNA: TGTGCCAGCAGCCAGGGGGCCAAACGTCAGCCCCAGCATTTT; CDR3: CASSQGAKRQPQHF
J: TRBJ2-7; D: .; size: once; V: TRBV9; DNA: TGTGCCAGCAGCGTATCCCCGCCCTACGAGCAGTACTTC; CDR3: CASSVSPPYEQYF
J: TRBJ1-1; D: TRBD1; size: .; V: TRBV7-9; DNA: TGTGCCAGCAGCTTAATGGGGACAGAGAACACTGAAGCTTTCTTT; CDR3: CASSLMGTENTEAFF
J: TRBJ2-1; D: TRBD2; size: once; V: TRBV7-6; DNA: TGTGCCAGCAGCTTAGCGGGAGGGGCGATCTCCTACAATGAGCAGTTCTTC; CDR3: CASSLAGGAISYNEQFF
J: TRBJ1-1; D: .; size: .; V: TRBV27; DNA: TGTGCCAGCAGTTTATCGCCCGCAGGGAACACTGAAGCTTTCTTT; CDR3: CASSLSPAGNTEAFF
J: TRBJ1-1; D: TRBD1; size: .; V: TRBV19; DNA: TGTGCCAGTAGAATCCGGGACAGGGCGGCTGGCACTGAAGCTTTCTTT; CDR3: CASRIRDRAAGTEAFF
J: TRBJ1-6; D: TRBD1; size: .; V: TRBV18; DNA: TGTGCCAGCTCGCAGAACAGGGGAACGGGCAATTCACCCCTCCACTTT; CDR3: CASSQNRGTGNSPLHF